This T cell receptor beta chain stems from a study of blood T cell repertoires in COVID-19. Sequencing was performed with immunoSEQ multiplex PCR; in TCRdb, only in-frame clones are kept and a portion is missing. This table has hundreds of thousands of clones, about 86% appearing once. In germline, CDR1 is LGHDT, CDR2 YNNKEL (reference sequence). V gave up 7 bases and J gave up 0 bases, with 18 bases separating them. The CDR3 is 16 residues long. The source is a man older than 75 with acute or convalescent COVID-19. This chain joins TRBV3-1 (or the pseudogene TRBV3-2) and TRBJ1-1; possible D gene TRBD1, 5 bases. Sequenced sample: peripheral blood. The CDR3 DNA reads as TGTGCCAGCACCTCACTATCAGACAGTCTGAACACTGAAGCTTTCTTT. Its translation: CASTSLSDSLNTEAFF.